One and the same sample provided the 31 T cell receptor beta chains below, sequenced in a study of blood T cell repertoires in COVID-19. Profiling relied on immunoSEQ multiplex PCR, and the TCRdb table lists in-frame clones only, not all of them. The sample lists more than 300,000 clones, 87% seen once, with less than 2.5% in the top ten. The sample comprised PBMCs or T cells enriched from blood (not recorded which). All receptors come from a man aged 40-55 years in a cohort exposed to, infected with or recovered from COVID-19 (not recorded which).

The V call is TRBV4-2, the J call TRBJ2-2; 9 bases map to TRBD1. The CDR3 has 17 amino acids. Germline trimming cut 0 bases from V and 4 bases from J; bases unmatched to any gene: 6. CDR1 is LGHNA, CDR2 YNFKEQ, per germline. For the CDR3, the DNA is TGTGCCAGCAGCCAAGATTCGAACAGGGGGCCCACCGGGGAGCTGTTTTTT. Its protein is CASSQDSNRGPTGELFF.

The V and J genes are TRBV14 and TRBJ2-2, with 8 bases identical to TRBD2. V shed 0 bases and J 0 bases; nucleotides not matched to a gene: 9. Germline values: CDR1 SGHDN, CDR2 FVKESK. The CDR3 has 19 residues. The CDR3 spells CASSQEFGTRVANTGELFF. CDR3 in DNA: TGTGCCAGCAGCCAAGAGTTCGGGACTAGAGTCGCGAACACCGGGGAGCTGTTTTTT.

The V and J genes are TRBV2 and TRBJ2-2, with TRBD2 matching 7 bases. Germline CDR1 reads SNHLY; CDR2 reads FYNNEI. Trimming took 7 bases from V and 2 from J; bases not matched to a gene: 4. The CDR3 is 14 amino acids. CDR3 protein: CASTGTINTGELFF. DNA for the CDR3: TGTGCCAGCACCGGGACTATTAACACCGGGGAGCTGTTTTTT.

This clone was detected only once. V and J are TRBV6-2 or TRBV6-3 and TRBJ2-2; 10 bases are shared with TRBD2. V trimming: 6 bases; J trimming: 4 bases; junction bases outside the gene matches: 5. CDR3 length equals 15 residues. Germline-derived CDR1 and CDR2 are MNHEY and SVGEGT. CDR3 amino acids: CASSEREGRTGELFF. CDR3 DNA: TGTGCCAGCAGCGAGCGGGAGGGCCGCACCGGGGAGCTGTTTTTT.

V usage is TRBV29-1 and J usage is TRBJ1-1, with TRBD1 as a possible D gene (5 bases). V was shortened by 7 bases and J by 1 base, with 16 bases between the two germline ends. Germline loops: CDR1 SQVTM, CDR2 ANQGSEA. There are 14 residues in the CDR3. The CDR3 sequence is CSARPGLQNTEAFF. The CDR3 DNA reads TGCAGCGCGAGACCGGGACTCCAGAACACTGAAGCTTTCTTT.

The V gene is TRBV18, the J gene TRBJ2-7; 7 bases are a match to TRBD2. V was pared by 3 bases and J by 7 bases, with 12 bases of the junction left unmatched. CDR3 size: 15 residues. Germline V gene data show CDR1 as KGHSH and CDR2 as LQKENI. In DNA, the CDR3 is TGTGCCAGCTCACCCTATGCGGGAGAGTCTGGAGAGCAGTACTTC. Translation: CASSPYAGESGEQYF.

CDR3 DNA: TGTGCCAGCAGCCATAAGACAGGTAACACTGAAGCTTTCTTT. Its translation: CASSHKTGNTEAFF. The rearrangement uses TRBV3-1 (or the pseudogene TRBV3-2) and TRBJ1-1; D perhaps matches TRBD1 (6 bases). CDR3 size: 14 residues. The ends were cut back, 3 bases at V and 2 bases at J, with 10 bases in the middle. Germline V lookup: CDR1 LGHDT, CDR2 YNNKEL (reference sequence).

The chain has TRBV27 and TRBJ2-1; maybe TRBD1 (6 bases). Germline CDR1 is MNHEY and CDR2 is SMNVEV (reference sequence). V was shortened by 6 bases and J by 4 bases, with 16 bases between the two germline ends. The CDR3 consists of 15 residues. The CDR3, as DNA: TGTGCCAGCAGGGGTAAGGGGGTGGGGTACAATGAGCAGTTCTTC. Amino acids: CASRGKGVGYNEQFF.

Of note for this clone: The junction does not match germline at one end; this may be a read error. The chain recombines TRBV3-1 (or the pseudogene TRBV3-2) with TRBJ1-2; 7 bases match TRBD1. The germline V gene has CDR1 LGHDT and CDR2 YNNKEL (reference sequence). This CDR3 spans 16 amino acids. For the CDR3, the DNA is TGTGCCAGCAGCCAAGGGGACTCCGGGACAGCCTCGGATAAGTTCTTC. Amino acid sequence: CASSQGDSGTASDKFF.

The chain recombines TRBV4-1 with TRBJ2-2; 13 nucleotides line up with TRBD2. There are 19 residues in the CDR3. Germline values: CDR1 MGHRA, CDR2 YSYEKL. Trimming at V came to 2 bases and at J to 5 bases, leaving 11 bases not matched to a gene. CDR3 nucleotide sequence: TGCGCCAGCAGCCAACCCAGAGGACTAGCGGGAGTGAGAACCGGGGAGCTGTTTTTT. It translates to CASSQPRGLAGVRTGELFF.

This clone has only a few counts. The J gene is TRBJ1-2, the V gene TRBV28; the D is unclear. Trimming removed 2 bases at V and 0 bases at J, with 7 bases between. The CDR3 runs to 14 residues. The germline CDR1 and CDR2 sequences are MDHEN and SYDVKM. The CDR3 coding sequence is TGTGCCAGCAGTTTAAACGGAGCTAACTATGGCTACACCTTC. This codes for CASSLNGANYGYTF.

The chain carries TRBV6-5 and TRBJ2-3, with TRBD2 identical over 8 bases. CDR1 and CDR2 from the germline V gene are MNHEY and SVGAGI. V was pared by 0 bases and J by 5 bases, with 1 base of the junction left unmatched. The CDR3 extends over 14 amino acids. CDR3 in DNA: TGTGCCAGCAGTTACTCAGCGGGAGTAGATACGCAGTATTTT. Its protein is CASSYSAGVDTQYF.

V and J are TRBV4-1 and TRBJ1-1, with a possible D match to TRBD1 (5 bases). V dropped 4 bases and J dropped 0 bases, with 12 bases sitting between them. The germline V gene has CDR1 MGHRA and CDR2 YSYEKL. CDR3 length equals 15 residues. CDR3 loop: CASSRPMTVNTEAFF. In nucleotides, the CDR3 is TGCGCCAGCAGCCGCCCTATGACAGTGAACACTGAAGCTTTCTTT.

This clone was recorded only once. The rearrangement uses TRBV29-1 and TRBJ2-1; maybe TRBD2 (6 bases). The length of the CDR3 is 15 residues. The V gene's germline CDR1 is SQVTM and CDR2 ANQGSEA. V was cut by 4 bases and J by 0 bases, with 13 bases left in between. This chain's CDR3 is CSVVGGASSYNEQFF. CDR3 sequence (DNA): TGCAGCGTTGTTGGCGGGGCCAGCTCCTACAATGAGCAGTTCTTC.

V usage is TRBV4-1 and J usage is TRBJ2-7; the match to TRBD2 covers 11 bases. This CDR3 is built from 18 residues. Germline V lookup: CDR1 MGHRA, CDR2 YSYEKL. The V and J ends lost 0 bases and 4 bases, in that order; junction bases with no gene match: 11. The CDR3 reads CASSQERATGTSGYEQYF. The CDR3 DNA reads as TGCGCCAGCAGCCAAGAGAGGGCAACCGGGACTAGCGGTTACGAGCAGTACTTC.

CDR3 nucleotide sequence: TGTGCCAGCAGTGAAAACAGGGGTTTGAATCAGCCCCAGCATTTT. This encodes CASSENRGLNQPQHF. The chain joins TRBV6-1 to TRBJ1-5; TRBD1 matches 7 bases. CDR1 and CDR2 from the germline V gene are MNHNS and SASEGT. V was pared by 2 bases and J by 4 bases, with 5 bases of the junction left unmatched. There are 15 residues in the CDR3.

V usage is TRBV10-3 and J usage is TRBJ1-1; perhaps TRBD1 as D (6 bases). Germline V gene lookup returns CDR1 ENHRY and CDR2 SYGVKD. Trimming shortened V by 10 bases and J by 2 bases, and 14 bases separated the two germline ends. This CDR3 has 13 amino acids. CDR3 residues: CASNQGFNTEAFF. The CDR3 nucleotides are TGTGCCAGTAATCAGGGGTTCAACACTGAAGCTTTCTTT.

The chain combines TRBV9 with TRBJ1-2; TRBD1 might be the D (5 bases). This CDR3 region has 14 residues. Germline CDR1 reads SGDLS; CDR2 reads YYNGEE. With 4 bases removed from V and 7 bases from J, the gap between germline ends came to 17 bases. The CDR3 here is CASSPRGGAGGYTF. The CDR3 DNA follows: TGTGCCAGCAGCCCCCGTGGCGGGGCAGGTGGCTACACCTTC.

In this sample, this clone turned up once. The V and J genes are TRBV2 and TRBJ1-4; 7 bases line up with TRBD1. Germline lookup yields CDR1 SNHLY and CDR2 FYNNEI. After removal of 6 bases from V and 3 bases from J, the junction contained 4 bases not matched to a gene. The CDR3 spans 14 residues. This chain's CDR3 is CASRRDSSNEKLFF. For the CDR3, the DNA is TGTGCCAGCAGGCGGGACAGTTCTAATGAAAAACTGTTTTTT.

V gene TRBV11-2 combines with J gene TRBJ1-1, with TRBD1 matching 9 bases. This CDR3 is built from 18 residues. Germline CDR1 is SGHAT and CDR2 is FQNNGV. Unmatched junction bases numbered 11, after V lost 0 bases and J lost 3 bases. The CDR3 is CASSLEFRGRTGDTEAFF. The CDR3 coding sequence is TGTGCCAGCAGCTTAGAGTTTCGTGGTAGGACAGGGGACACTGAAGCTTTCTTT.

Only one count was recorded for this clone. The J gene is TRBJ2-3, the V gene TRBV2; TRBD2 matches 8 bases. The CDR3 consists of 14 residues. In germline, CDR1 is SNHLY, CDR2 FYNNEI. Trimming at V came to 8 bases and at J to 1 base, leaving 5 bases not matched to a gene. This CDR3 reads CASFPGGGTDTQYF. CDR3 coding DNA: TGTGCCAGCTTCCCGGGAGGGGGCACAGATACGCAGTATTTT.

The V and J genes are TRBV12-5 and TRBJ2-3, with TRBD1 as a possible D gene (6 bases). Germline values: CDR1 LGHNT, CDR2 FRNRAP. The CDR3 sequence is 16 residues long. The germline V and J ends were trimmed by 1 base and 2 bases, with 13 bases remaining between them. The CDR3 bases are TGTGCTAGTGGTTTGGGACAGGCACCATTCACAGATACGCAGTATTTT. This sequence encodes CASGLGQAPFTDTQYF.

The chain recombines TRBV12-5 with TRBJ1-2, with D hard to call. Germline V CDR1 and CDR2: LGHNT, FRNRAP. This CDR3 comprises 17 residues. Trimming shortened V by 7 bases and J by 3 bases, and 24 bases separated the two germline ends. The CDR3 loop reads CASVPPRSNSADYGYTF. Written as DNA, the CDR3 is TGTGCTAGTGTCCCACCTAGGTCCAACTCGGCGGACTATGGCTACACCTTC.

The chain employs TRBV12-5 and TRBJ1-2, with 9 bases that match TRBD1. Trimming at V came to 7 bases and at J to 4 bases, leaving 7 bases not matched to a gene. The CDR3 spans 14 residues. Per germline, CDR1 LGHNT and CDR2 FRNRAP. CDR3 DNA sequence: TGTGCTAGTGCCCCACAGGGGGCGGGCTATGGCTACACCTTC. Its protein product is CASAPQGAGYGYTF.

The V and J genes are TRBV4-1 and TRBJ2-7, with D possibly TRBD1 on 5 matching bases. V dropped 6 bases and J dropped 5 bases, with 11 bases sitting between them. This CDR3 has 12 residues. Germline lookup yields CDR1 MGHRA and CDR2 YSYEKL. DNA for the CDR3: TGCGCCAGCAGTTTCCAGGGCCACGAGCAGTACTTC. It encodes CASSFQGHEQYF.

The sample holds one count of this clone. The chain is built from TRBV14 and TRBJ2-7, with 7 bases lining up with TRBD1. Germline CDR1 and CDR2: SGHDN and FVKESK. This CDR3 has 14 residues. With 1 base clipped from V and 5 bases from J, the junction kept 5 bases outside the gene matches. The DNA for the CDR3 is TGTGCCAGCAGCCAAGTCACAGGGGCCCACGAGCAGTACTTC. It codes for CASSQVTGAHEQYF.

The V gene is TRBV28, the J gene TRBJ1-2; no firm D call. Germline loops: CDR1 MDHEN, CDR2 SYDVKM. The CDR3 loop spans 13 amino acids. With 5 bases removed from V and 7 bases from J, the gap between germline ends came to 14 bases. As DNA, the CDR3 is TGTGCCAGCAGTCAGCGGCTAATCTTTGGCTACACCTTC. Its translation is CASSQRLIFGYTF.

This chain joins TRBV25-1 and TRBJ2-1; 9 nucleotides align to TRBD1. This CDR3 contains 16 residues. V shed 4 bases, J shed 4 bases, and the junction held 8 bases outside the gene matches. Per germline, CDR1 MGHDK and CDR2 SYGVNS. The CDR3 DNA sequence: TGTGCCAGCAGTGGAGGACAGGGGACGATGTACAATGAGCAGTTCTTC. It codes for CASSGGQGTMYNEQFF. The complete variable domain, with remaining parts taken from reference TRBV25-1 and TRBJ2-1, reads EADIYQTPRYLVIGTGKKITLECSQTMGHDKMYWYQQDPGMELHLIHYSYGVNSTEKGDLSSESTVSRIRTEHFPLTLESARPSHTSQYLCASSGGQGTMYNEQFFGPGTRLTVL.

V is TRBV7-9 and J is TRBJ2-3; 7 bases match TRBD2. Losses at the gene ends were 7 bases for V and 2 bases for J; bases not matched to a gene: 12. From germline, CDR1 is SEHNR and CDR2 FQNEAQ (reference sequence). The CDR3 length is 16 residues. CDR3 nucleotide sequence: TGTGCCAGCACCCTCTGGGGAGGGCCTTACACAGATACGCAGTATTTT. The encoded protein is CASTLWGGPYTDTQYF.

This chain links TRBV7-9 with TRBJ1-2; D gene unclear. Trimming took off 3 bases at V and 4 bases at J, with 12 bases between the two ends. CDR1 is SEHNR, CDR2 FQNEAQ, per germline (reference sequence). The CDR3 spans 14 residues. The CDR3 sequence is CASSFGQTPYGYTF. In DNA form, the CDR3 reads TGTGCCAGCAGCTTCGGTCAAACCCCCTATGGCTACACCTTC.

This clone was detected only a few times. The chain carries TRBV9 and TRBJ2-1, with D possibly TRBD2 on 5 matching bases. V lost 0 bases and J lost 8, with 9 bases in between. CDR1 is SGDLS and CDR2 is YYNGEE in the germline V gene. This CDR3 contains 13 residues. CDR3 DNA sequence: TGTGCCAGCAGCGTAGAAACTAGGGATGAGCAGTTCTTC. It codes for CASSVETRDEQFF. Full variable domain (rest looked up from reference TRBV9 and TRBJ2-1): DSGVTQTPKHLITATGQRVTLRCSPRSGDLSVYWYQQSLDQGLQFLIQYYNGEERAKGNILERFSAQQFPDLHSELNLSSLELGDSALYFCASSVETRDEQFFGPGTRLTVL.